This TCR beta chain was retrieved from a study of T-cell memory formation after mild COVID-19. The CDR3 is made up of 14 amino acids. From germline, CDR1 is MNHEY and CDR2 SVGEGT. About this clonotype itself: Its antigen is unknown.

General study findings and limits: Chiefly within CM and EM were the contracting CD4+ clones; CD8+ ones were within EMRA. CD4/CD8 balance held among clones contracting day 15 to 85, and later expanders leaned CD4+.

A 5'RACE reaction primed in the constant segment made cDNA libraries of TCR alpha and TCR beta, and these carried sample barcodes and UMIs. TCRdb itself ran the 5' RACE reads through MiXCR, one entry per CDR3 protein. The data contain around 340,000 distinct CDR3 sequences, less than 20% of them singletons. The source of this sequence is a man aged 18 to 30 who had mild COVID-19 (a few samples of this study predate the infection). Cell type and time point are not known. Sequences were obtained from PBMCs or a T cell subset sorted from them (not recorded which). This chain uses TRBV6-2 or TRBV6-3 with TRBJ2-3, with D possibly matching TRBD2 (6 bases). The CDR3 region has the DNA TGTGCGACCCGCCCCGGGGGACGAACAGATACGCAGTATTTT. Amino acids: CATRPGGRTDTQYF.